Following are 19 T cell receptor beta chains from one sample sequenced in a study of blood T cell repertoires in COVID-19 (dated by TCRdb to about 2020). Receptors were amplified or captured by the immunoSEQ multiplex PCR assay. In TCRdb, the immuneACCESS table is reduced to in-frame sequences with V and J assigned. These tables do not hold every clone; where another copy was compared, an unresolved V gene accounts for under half, and the others remain unexplained. The table for this sample lists about 150,000 clones; more than 70% of them were counted only once. The ten largest make up approximately 2% of the sample. Material for sequencing was peripheral blood. Receptors were obtained from a man over 45 who had recovered from COVID-19.

The V call is TRBV6-5, the J call TRBJ2-7; 9 bases line up with TRBD2. Losses at the gene ends were 2 bases for V and 4 bases for J; bases not matched to a gene: 6. The CDR3 loop spans 15 amino acids. In germline, CDR1 is MNHEY, CDR2 SVGAGI. Written as DNA, the CDR3 is TGTGCCAGCAGTTACGCGGCGGGAGGGCTTTACGAGCAGTACTTC. This sequence encodes CASSYAAGGLYEQYF.

The V and J genes are TRBV11-3 and TRBJ1-5, with unresolved D. This CDR3 has 14 amino acids. Trimming left V 5 bases short and J 4 bases short, with 12 bases between. In germline, CDR1 is SGHNT, CDR2 YENEEA. The CDR3 loop is CASSPPDTNQPQHF. The CDR3 DNA sequence: TGTGCCAGCAGCCCACCAGACACGAATCAGCCCCAGCATTTT.

The chain employs TRBV5-6 and TRBJ2-7; D not certain. The CDR3 has 16 residues. V was trimmed by 5 bases and J by 0 bases, leaving 18 bases between them. Germline CDR1 and CDR2: SGHDT and YYEEEE. This chain's CDR3 is CASSLVVMRSSYEQYF. For the CDR3, the DNA is TGTGCCAGCAGTCTGGTAGTGATGCGGAGCTCCTACGAGCAGTACTTC.

This clone has at least ten counts. The chain links TRBV7-2 to TRBJ2-2, with TRBD2 as a possible D gene (6 bases). The CDR3 sequence is 15 residues long. Germline CDR1 is SGHTA and CDR2 is FQGNSA. Trimming left V 3 bases short and J 3 bases short, with 11 bases between. As DNA, the CDR3 is TGTGCCAGCAGCTTCGGGACTTCTCACACCGGGGAGCTGTTTTTT. It specifies CASSFGTSHTGELFF.

J is TRBJ1-2 and V is TRBV6-5; 8 positions agree with TRBD1. Unmatched junction bases numbered 6, after V lost 2 bases and J lost 7 bases. The CDR3 is 14 amino acids. The germline gives CDR1 MNHEY, CDR2 SVGAGI. The CDR3 reads CASSYQGQAGGYTF. The CDR3 region has the DNA TGTGCCAGCAGTTACCAGGGACAGGCGGGTGGCTACACCTTC.

The chain is built from TRBV10-2 and TRBJ1-1, with TRBD1 as a possible D gene (6 bases). Trimming removed 3 bases from V and 2 bases from J, with 10 bases in between. The CDR3 totals 14 residues. From germline, CDR1 is WSHSY and CDR2 SAAADI. The CDR3 DNA is TGCGCCAGCAGTGAACCACAGGGCAACACTGAAGCTTTCTTT. It codes for CASSEPQGNTEAFF.

The rearrangement uses TRBV2 and TRBJ2-7; D might be TRBD1 (6 bases). The length of the CDR3 is 12 residues. The V end lost 2 bases, the J end lost 6 bases, and 8 bases lay between the germline ends. Looked up from germline, CDR1 is SNHLY and CDR2 is FYNNEI. The CDR3 here is CASSENRAEQYF. In nucleotides, the CDR3 is TGTGCCAGCAGTGAAAACAGGGCCGAGCAGTACTTC.

This clone was seen more than once but under ten times. V is TRBV7-9 and J is TRBJ2-7, with D maybe TRBD2 (5 bases). The V and J ends lost 5 bases and 5 bases respectively, with 13 bases between them. This CDR3 contains 13 residues. The V gene's germline CDR1 is SEHNR and CDR2 FQNEAQ (reference sequence). The CDR3 protein is CASSPRAVNEQYF. In nucleotides, the CDR3 is TGTGCCAGCAGCCCGCGGGCAGTCAACGAGCAGTACTTC.

This chain joins TRBV11-2 and TRBJ1-1; D perhaps matches TRBD1 (6 bases). This CDR3 contains 13 residues. The V gene's germline CDR1 is SGHAT and CDR2 FQNNGV. Trimming pared 2 bases from V and 8 bases from J, leaving 12 bases between. CDR3 sequence reads: CASSLSGAGEAFF. The CDR3 DNA reads TGTGCCAGCAGCTTATCAGGGGCAGGGGAAGCTTTCTTT.

The rearrangement links TRBV7-9 to TRBJ2-7, with TRBD2 matching 7 bases. The CDR3 totals 17 residues. Trimming at V came to 1 base and at J to 2 bases, leaving 11 bases not matched to a gene. CDR1 is SEHNR, CDR2 FQNEAQ, per germline (reference sequence). The DNA of the CDR3 is TGTGCCAGCAGCTTAGATCGGCTAGCGGACCTTACCTACGAGCAGTACTTC. It is translated as CASSLDRLADLTYEQYF.

The V and J genes are TRBV5-4 and TRBJ2-1; the D gene is possibly TRBD2 (6 bases). This CDR3 is 12 amino acids long. The germline V and J ends were trimmed by 4 bases and 7 bases, with 9 bases remaining between them. Looked up from germline, CDR1 is SGHNT and CDR2 is YYREEE (reference sequence). The CDR3 sequence: CASSPGVNEQFF. The CDR3 nucleotides are TGTGCCAGCAGCCCGGGGGTGAATGAGCAGTTCTTC. The whole variable domain, filled in from reference TRBV5-4 and TRBJ2-1, reads ETGVTQSPTHLIKTRGQQVTLRCSSQSGHNTVSWYQQALGQGPQFIFQYYREEENGRGNFPPRFSGLQFPNYSSELNVNALELDDSALYLCASSPGVNEQFFGPGTRLTVL.

V usage is TRBV27 and J usage is TRBJ1-1; 9 nucleotides align to TRBD1. Germline CDR1 is MNHEY and CDR2 is SMNVEV (reference sequence). V was clipped by 4 bases and J by 6 bases; unmatched bases: 3. This CDR3 has 13 amino acids. The CDR3: CASSSRQGAEAFF. In DNA form, the CDR3 reads TGTGCCAGCAGTTCGCGACAGGGGGCTGAAGCTTTCTTT.

The chain joins TRBV5-1 to TRBJ2-1; D perhaps matches TRBD2 (6 bases). V shed 0 bases and J shed 10 bases, with 11 bases lying between them. The germline gives CDR1 SGHRS, CDR2 YFSETQ. The CDR3 consists of 13 residues. The CDR3 reads CASSLDAGREQFF. DNA of the CDR3: TGCGCCAGCAGCTTGGACGCGGGGCGAGAGCAGTTCTTC. The full variable domain, rest sourced from reference TRBV5-1 and TRBJ2-1, is KAGVTQTPRYLIKTRGQQVTLSCSPISGHRSVSWYQQTPGQGLQFLFEYFSETQRNKGNFPGRFSGRQFSNSRSEMNVSTLELGDSALYLCASSLDAGREQFFGPGTRLTVL.

The CDR3, as DNA: TGTGCCAGCAGTCCTTCCTACCGAGGAGGTTCACCCCTCCACTTT. This codes for CASSPSYRGGSPLHF. This sequence joins TRBV28 and TRBJ1-6; D remains ambiguous. Germline V lookup: CDR1 MDHEN, CDR2 SYDVKM. The V end lost 5 bases, the J end lost 9 bases, and 17 bases lay between the germline ends. This CDR3 is 15 amino acids long.

The gene calls are TRBV27 and TRBJ2-2; 10 bases match TRBD1. V was clipped by 8 bases and J by 0 bases; unmatched bases: 0. The CDR3 has 14 residues. Per germline, CDR1 MNHEY and CDR2 SMNVEV (reference sequence). DNA for the CDR3: TGTGCCAGCGGACAGGGGGCGAACACCGGGGAGCTGTTTTTT. This sequence encodes CASGQGANTGELFF.

This clone occurred a few times. The chain employs TRBV5-1 and TRBJ2-1; TRBD1 matches at 11 bases. The length of the CDR3 is 16 residues. V lost 3 bases and J lost 5; bases outside the gene matches: 7. The germline V gene has CDR1 SGHRS and CDR2 YFSETQ. The CDR3 DNA reads TGCGCCAGCAGCTATTTCGGGACAGGGGGGAACAATGAGCAGTTCTTC. It specifies CASSYFGTGGNNEQFF. Filled out from reference TRBV5-1 and TRBJ2-1, the complete variable domain reads KAGVTQTPRYLIKTRGQQVTLSCSPISGHRSVSWYQQTPGQGLQFLFEYFSETQRNKGNFPGRFSGRQFSNSRSEMNVSTLELGDSALYLCASSYFGTGGNNEQFFGPGTRLTVL.

The chain joins TRBV6-2 or TRBV6-3 to TRBJ2-3, with 9 bases fitting TRBD1. The germline V gene has CDR1 MNHEY and CDR2 SVGEGT. CDR3 size: 17 residues. After removal of 2 bases from V and 3 bases from J, the junction contained 9 bases not matched to a gene. The CDR3 protein is CASSYPRTGEGTDTQYF. CDR3 nucleotide sequence: TGTGCCAGCAGTTACCCACGGACAGGGGAGGGGACAGATACGCAGTATTTT.

The genes are TRBV19 and TRBJ2-5, with 9 bases fitting TRBD1. Trimming took 3 bases from V and 4 from J; bases not matched to a gene: 6. From germline, CDR1 is LNHDA and CDR2 SQIVND (reference sequence). The CDR3 has 15 residues. DNA for the CDR3: TGTGCCAGTAGTATGGGACAGGGTAGGGGAGAGACCCAGTACTTC. It yields the protein CASSMGQGRGETQYF.

The chain combines TRBV6-5 with TRBJ1-6; tentatively, D is TRBD1 (6 bases). This CDR3 spans 13 amino acids. Trimming cost V 8 bases and J 10 bases, with 15 bases left between them. Germline V gene sequence: CDR1 MNHEY, CDR2 SVGAGI. Here the CDR3 reads CASGTGSRSPLHF. Written as DNA, the CDR3 is TGTGCCAGCGGAACAGGGAGTCGGTCACCCCTCCACTTT.